The next 5 T cell receptor beta chains were all read from a single sample in a study of cytomegalovirus exposure and HLA in healthy donors. Sequencing used immunoSEQ multiplex PCR; TCRdb keeps in-frame clones, though not all of them. The sample shows 100,000 to 150,000 clones, roughly 89% of them seen only once. The sequenced material came from PBMCs. These receptors all stem from a woman between 18 and 30 years old in good health and CMV-seronegative.

In DNA form, the CDR3 reads TGCGCCAGCAGTGCGGGGGTGGCTTACTACGAGCAGTACTTC. Protein product: CASSAGVAYYEQYF. This rearrangement joins TRBV10-1 to TRBJ2-7; maybe TRBD2 (6 bases). This CDR3 is built from 14 residues. Deletions cut 4 bases from V and 3 bases from J, with 13 bases between. From germline, CDR1 is WNHNN and CDR2 SYGVQD (reference sequence).

Only one count was recorded for this clone. The chain joins TRBV7-9 to TRBJ2-2; perhaps TRBD1 as D (5 bases). Germline V lookup: CDR1 SEHNR, CDR2 FQNEAQ (reference sequence). Between the trimmed V and J ends, which lost 3 bases and 3 bases, there was a span of 11 bases. CDR3 length: 15 residues. The CDR3, as DNA: TGTGCCAGCAGCTTTGACAGCGTGGACACCGGGGAGCTGTTTTTT. Protein: CASSFDSVDTGELFF.

This chain joins TRBV5-1 and TRBJ1-4, with D perhaps TRBD1 (6 bases). CDR1 and CDR2 (germline): SGHRS, YFSETQ. The germline V and J ends were trimmed by 1 base and 5 bases, with 12 bases remaining between them. CDR3 length: 15 amino acids. The CDR3 coding sequence is TGCGCCAGCAGCTTGTTGGGACAACAGAATGAAAAACTGTTTTTT. Its protein product is CASSLLGQQNEKLFF.

This rearrangement joins TRBV5-1 to TRBJ2-2; TRBD1 matches at 8 bases. The CDR3 length is 14 residues. J gave up 6 bases and V 4 bases, and 5 bases lay outside the gene matches. Germline V gene lookup returns CDR1 SGHRS and CDR2 YFSETQ. CDR3 DNA sequence: TGCGCCAGCAGCCGTAGACAGGGGTCCGGGGAGCTGTTTTTT. It encodes CASSRRQGSGELFF.

The chain uses TRBV6-5 and TRBJ1-6; D ambiguous. V gave up 8 bases and J gave up 10 bases, with 12 bases separating them. CDR3 length: 12 amino acids. CDR1 is MNHEY and CDR2 is SVGAGI in the germline V gene. This CDR3 reads CASSGVNSPLHF. The CDR3 DNA reads TGTGCCAGCTCAGGCGTTAACTCACCCCTCCACTTT.